The TCR beta chain under discussion was sequenced for a study of cytomegalovirus exposure and HLA in healthy donors. Germline V CDR1 and CDR2: SGHRS, YFSETQ. The CDR3 is 13 residues long. Amplification used 60 Vbeta primers and 13 Jbeta primers. Some clones are missing from TCRdb's copy, which holds only in-frame ones; the method was immunoSEQ multiplex PCR. Here the sample table reports more than 45,000 clones. Concerning this clone: A junction boundary mismatches the germline segment, possibly from a read error.

Sequencing was performed on PBMCs. V usage is TRBV5-1 and J usage is TRBJ2-5; TRBD2 might be the D (6 bases). This receptor was taken from a male donor in good health and CMV-seronegative. The CDR3 DNA sequence: TGCGCCAGCCGCTTTACTAGCAAAGAGACCCAGTACTTC. Amino acid sequence: CASRFTSKETQYF.